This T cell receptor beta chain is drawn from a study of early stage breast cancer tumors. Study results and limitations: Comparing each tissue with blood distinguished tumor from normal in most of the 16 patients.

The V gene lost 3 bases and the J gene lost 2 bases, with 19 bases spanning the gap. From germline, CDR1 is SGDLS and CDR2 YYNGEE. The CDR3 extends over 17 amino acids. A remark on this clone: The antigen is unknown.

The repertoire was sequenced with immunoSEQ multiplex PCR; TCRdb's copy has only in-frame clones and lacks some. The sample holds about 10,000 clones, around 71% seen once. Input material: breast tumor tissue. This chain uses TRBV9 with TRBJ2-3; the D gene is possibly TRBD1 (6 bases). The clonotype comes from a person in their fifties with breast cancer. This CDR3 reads CASSAELRQDHTDTQYF. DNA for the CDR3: TGTGCCAGCAGCGCCGAACTGCGACAGGACCACACAGATACGCAGTATTTT.